This TCR beta chain appears in the sequencing data of a study of CD8 T cells in ankylosing spondylitis. Generation of TCR beta libraries employed quantitative 5'-RACE incorporating molecular barcodes. TCRdb passed the 5' RACE reads through MiXCR, listing each CDR3 protein once. The repertoire consists of 300,000 to 400,000 distinct CDR3 sequences, with roughly 14% occurring once and the leading ten covering about 1.1%. Study outcomes and limitations: Clones linked with disease were CD8+ and fairly uncommon in the peripheral blood. Characteristic of ankylosing spondylitis blood, it appeared, was a TCR beta motif comprising about eight highly homologous variants. Earlier work had already found some motif variants in reactive arthritis synovial fluid and blood.

V was cut by 1 base and J by 6 bases, with 10 bases left in between. CDR1 SGHAT and CDR2 FQNNGV come from the germline V gene. The CDR3 runs 14 residues. This clonotype occurred a few times. The antigen remains undetermined. Sequenced: blood, either unsorted or a sorted T cell fraction (not recorded which). The gene calls are TRBV11-2 and TRBJ2-1; D call uncertain. The source is a male donor with ankylosing spondylitis or in good health (not recorded which). The CDR3 region is CASSLGTSLNEQFF. The CDR3 coding sequence is TGTGCCAGCAGCTTAGGAACGTCCCTCAATGAGCAGTTCTTC.